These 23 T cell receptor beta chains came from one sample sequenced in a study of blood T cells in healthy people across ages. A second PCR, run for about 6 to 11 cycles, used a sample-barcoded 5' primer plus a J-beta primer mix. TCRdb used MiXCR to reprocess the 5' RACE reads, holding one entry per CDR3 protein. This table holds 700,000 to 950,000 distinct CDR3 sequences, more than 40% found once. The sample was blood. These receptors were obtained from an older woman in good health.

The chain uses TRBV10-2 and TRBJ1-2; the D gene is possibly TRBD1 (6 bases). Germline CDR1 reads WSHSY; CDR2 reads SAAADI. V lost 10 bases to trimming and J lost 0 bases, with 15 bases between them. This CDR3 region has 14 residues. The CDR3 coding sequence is TGCGCCACAAGAGGAGGGGGGACTAACTATGGCTACACCTTC. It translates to CATRGGGTNYGYTF.

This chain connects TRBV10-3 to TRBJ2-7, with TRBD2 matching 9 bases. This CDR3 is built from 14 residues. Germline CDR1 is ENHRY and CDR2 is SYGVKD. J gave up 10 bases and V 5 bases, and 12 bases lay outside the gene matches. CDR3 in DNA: TGTGCCATCAGTTCCGGGACTAGCAAAGAAACCCAGTACTTC. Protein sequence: CAISSGTSKETQYF.

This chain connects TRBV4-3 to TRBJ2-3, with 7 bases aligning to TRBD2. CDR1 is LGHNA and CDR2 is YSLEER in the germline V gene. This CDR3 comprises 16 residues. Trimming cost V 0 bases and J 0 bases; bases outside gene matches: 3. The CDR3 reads CASSQDLGGSTDTQYF. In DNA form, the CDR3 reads TGCGCCAGCAGCCAAGATCTGGGAGGGAGCACAGATACGCAGTATTTT.

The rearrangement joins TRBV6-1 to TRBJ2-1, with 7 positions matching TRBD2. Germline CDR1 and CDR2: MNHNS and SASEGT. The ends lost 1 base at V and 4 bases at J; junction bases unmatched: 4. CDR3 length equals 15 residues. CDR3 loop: CASSEEAGTYNEQFF. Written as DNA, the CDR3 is TGTGCCAGCAGTGAAGAAGCGGGAACTTACAATGAGCAGTTCTTC.

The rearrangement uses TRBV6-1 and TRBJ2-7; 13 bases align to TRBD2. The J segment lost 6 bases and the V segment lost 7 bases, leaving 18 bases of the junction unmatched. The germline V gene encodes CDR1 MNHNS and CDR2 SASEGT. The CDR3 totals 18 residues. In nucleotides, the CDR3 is TGTGCCAGCACCGAAGGACAGGGTGGACTAGCGGGAGCGGGCGAGCAGTACTTC. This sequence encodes CASTEGQGGLAGAGEQYF.

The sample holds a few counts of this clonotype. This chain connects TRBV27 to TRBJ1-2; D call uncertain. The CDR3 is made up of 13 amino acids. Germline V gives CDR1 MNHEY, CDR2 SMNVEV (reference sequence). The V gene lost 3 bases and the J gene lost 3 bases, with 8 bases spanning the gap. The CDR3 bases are TGTGCCAGCAGTTTTGGTACAGACTATGGCTACACCTTC. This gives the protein CASSFGTDYGYTF.

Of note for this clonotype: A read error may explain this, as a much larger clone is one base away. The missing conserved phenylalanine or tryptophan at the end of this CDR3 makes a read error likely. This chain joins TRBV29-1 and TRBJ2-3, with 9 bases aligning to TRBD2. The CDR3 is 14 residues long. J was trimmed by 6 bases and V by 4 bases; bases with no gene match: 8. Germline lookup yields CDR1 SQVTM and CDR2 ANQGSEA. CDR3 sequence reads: CSVVLAGQRDTQYY. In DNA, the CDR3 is TGCAGCGTTGTCCTAGCGGGACAACGGGATACGCAGTATTAT.

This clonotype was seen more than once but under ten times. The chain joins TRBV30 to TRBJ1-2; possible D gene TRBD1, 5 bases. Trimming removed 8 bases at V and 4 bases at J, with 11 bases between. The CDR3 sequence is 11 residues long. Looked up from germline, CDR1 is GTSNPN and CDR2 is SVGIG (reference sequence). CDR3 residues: CAGTMAYGYTF. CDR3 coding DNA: TGTGCCGGGACTATGGCCTATGGCTACACCTTC. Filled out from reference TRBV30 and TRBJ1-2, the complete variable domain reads SQTIHQWPATLVQPVGSPLSLECTVEGTSNPNLYWYRQAAGRGLQLLFYSVGIGQISSEVPQNLSASRPQDRQFILSSKKLLLSDSGFYLCAGTMAYGYTFGSGTRLTVV.

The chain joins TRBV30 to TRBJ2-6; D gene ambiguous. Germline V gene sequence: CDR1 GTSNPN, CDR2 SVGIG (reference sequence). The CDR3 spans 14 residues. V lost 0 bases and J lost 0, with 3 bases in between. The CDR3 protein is CAWSVVSGANVLTF. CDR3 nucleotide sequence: TGTGCCTGGAGTGTGGTCTCTGGGGCCAACGTCCTGACTTTC.

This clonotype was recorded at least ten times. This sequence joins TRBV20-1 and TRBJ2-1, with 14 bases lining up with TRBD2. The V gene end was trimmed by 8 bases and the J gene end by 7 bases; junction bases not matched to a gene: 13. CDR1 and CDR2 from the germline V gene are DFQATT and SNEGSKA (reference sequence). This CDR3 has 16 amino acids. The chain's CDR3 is CSTSPLGLAGVNEQFF. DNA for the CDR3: TGCAGTACCTCCCCATTGGGACTAGCGGGGGTGAATGAGCAGTTCTTC.

CDR3 bases: TGTGCCAGCAGCCCCTCGACAGGCACTAACTATGGCTACACCTTC. Amino acid sequence: CASSPSTGTNYGYTF. The chain is built from TRBV9 and TRBJ1-2; D is perhaps TRBD1 (6 bases). Trimming removed 4 bases from V and 0 bases from J, with 13 bases in between. The CDR3 has 15 residues. Germline V gene data show CDR1 as SGDLS and CDR2 as YYNGEE.

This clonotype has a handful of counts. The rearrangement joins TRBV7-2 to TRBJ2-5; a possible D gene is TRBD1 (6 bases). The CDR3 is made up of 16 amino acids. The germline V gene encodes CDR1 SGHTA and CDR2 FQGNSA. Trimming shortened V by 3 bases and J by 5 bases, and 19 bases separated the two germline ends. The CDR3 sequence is CASSLMGQGILETQYF. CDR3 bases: TGTGCCAGCAGCTTGATGGGCCAGGGGATCTTGGAGACCCAGTACTTC.

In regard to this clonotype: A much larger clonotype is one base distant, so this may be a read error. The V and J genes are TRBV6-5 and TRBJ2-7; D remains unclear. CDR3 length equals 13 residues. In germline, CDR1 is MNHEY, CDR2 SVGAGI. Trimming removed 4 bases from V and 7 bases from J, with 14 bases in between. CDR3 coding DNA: TGTGCCAGCAGTTGGGTGGGCGGAAATGAGCAGTACTTC. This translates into CASSWVGGNEQYF.

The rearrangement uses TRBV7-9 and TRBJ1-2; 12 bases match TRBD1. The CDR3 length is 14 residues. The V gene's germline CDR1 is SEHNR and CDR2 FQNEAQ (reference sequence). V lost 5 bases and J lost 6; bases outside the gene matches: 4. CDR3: CASSPGTGGDGYTF. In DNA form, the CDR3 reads TGTGCCAGCAGCCCTGGGACAGGGGGCGATGGCTACACCTTC. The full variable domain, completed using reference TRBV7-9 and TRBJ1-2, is DTGVSQNPRHKITKRGQNVTFRCDPISEHNRLYWYRQTLGQGPEFLTYFQNEAQLEKSRLLSDRFSAERPKGSFSTLEIQRTEQGDSAMYLCASSPGTGGDGYTFGSGTRLTVV.

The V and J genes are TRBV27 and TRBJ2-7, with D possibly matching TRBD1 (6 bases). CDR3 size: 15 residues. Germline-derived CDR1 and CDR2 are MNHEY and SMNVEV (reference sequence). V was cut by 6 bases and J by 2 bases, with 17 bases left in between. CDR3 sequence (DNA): TGTGCCAGCAGACTCGGCCCCGGACAGCCCTACGAGCAGTACTTC. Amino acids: CASRLGPGQPYEQYF.

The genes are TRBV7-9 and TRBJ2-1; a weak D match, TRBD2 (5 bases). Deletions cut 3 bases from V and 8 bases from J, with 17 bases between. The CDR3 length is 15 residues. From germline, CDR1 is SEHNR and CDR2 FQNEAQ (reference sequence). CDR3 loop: CASSLGDAAGDEQFF. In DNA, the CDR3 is TGTGCCAGCAGCTTGGGTGACGCCGCGGGCGATGAGCAGTTCTTC.

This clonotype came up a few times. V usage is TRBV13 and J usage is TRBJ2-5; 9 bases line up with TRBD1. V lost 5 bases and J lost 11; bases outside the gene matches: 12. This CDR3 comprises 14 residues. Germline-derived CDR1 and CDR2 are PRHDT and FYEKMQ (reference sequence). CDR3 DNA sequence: TGTGCCAGCAGCCTCTACCGGGACAGGGAGCAGCAGTACTTC. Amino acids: CASSLYRDREQQYF.

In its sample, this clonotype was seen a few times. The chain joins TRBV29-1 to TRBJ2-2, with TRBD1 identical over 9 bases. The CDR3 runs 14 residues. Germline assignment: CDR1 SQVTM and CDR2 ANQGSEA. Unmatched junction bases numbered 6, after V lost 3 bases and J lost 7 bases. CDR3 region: CSVDRQGGLGELFF. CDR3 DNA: TGCAGCGTTGATCGACAGGGGGGACTCGGGGAGCTGTTTTTT.

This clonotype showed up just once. The CDR3 protein is CASGSPGPKEDTQYF. The CDR3 bases are TGTGCCAGCGGATCCCCGGGTCCCAAGGAAGATACGCAGTATTTT. The genes are TRBV7-8 and TRBJ2-3; no clear D gene. V dropped 8 bases and J dropped 5 bases, with 20 bases sitting between them. The CDR3 spans 15 residues. CDR1 is SGHVS, CDR2 FQNEAQ, per germline.

In DNA, the CDR3 is TGTGCCAGCAGTTACGGGCGGGGAAGAGGTTACGAGCAGTACTTC. The encoded protein is CASSYGRGRGYEQYF. The chain recombines TRBV6-2 or TRBV6-3 with TRBJ2-7, with D possibly matching TRBD2 (6 bases). From germline, CDR1 is MNHEY and CDR2 SVGEGT. The V end was cut by 2 bases, the J end by 4 bases, with 15 bases between. This CDR3 comprises 15 residues.

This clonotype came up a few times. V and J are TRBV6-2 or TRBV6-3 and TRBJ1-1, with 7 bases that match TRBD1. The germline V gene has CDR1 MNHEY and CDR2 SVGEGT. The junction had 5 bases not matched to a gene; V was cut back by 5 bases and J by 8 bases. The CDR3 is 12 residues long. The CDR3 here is CASSDRDREAFF. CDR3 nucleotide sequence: TGTGCCAGCAGTGACCGGGACAGAGAAGCTTTCTTT.

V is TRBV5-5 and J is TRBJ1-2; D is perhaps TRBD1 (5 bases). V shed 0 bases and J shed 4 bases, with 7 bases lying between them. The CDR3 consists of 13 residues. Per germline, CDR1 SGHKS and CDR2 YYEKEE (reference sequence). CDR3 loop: CASSLEQVYGYTF. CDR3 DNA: TGTGCCAGCAGCTTGGAACAGGTCTATGGCTACACCTTC.

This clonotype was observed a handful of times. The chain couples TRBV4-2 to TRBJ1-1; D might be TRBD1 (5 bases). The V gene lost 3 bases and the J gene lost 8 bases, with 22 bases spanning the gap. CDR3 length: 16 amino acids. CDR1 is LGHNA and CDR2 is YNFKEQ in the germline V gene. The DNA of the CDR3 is TGTGCCAGCAGCCAGCGCAAGCATCCCGGGACGGGGGAAGCTTTCTTT. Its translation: CASSQRKHPGTGEAFF.